This is a list of T cell receptor beta chains from one sample in a study of OX40 agonist ivuxolimab in advanced cancers. Sequencing was performed with immunoSEQ multiplex PCR; in TCRdb, only in-frame clones are kept and a portion is missing. Seen here are tens of thousands of clones, about 88% observed once, and the top ten hold around 0.19%. Sequenced here: CD4+ or CD8+ T cells sorted from blood, sampled in a trial of the OX40 agonist ivuxolimab. Receptors were obtained from an adult with an advanced solid tumor such as melanoma, head and neck, liver or kidney cancer. The CDR3 runs from the conserved cysteine through the conserved F or W. D genes are given only for firm matches. Size values are once, few and many counts, or a class for expanded clones, and some rows have none.

.	TRBV6-1	.	TRBJ1-6	CASKGNSPLHF	TGTGCCAGCAAGGGGAATTCACCCCTCCACTTT
.	TRBV4-1	.	TRBJ2-1	CASSQDSTGRVYNEQFF	TGCGCCAGCAGCCAAGATAGCACGGGACGGGTTTACAATGAGCAGTTCTTC
.	TRBV4-1	.	TRBJ1-5	CASSRVTGTIPNQPQHF	TGCGCCAGCAGCCGAGTGACAGGAACTATTCCAAATCAGCCCCAGCATTTT
.	TRBV11-2	once	TRBJ1-3	CASSLSTASGNTIYF	TGTGCCAGCAGCTTATCAACAGCTTCTGGAAACACCATATATTTT
TRBD1	TRBV10-1	.	TRBJ1-1	CASSEFGQGVTEAFF	TGCGCCAGCAGTGAGTTCGGACAGGGTGTCACTGAAGCTTTCTTT
.	TRBV29-1	.	TRBJ2-7	CSVLEDSYEQYF	TGCAGCGTCCTCGAGGACTCCTACGAGCAGTACTTC
.	TRBV11-3	.	TRBJ2-2	CASSSRPGTELFF	TGTGCCAGCAGCTCTCGCCCCGGGACGGAGCTGTTTTTT
TRBD1	TRBV10-3	.	TRBJ2-2	CAVDRDNTGELFF	TGTGCCGTAGACAGGGATAACACCGGGGAGCTGTTTTTT
TRBD1	TRBV27	once	TRBJ1-2	CASSSRTGGVNGYTF	TGTGCCAGCAGTTCACGGACAGGGGGCGTCAATGGCTACACCTTC
.	TRBV19	few	TRBJ2-2	CASSIMARAGTGELFF	TGTGCCAGTAGTATAATGGCCAGGGCGGGCACCGGGGAGCTGTTTTTT
.	TRBV19	.	TRBJ1-2	CASSIGPGYYGYTF	TGTGCCAGTAGTATAGGCCCAGGCTACTATGGCTACACCTTC
TRBD2	TRBV11-2	once	TRBJ2-7	CASSLGTSGTYEQYF	TGTGCCAGCAGCTTAGGGACTAGCGGGACCTACGAGCAGTACTTC
TRBD2	TRBV7-2	.	TRBJ2-5	CASSPRKAGERTQYF	TGTGCCAGCAGCCCTAGGAAGGCGGGAGAGCGGACCCAGTACTTC
.	TRBV10-2	.	TRBJ1-3	CASSLLKTGTQRGSGNTIYF	TGCGCCAGCAGCCTACTCAAAACCGGGACGCAACGCGGGAGTGGAAACACCATATATTTT
.	TRBV7-2	.	TRBJ2-1	CASSLASSHVYNEQFF	TGTGCCAGCAGCTTAGCTTCTAGCCATGTCTACAATGAGCAGTTCTTC
.	TRBV28	.	TRBJ2-4	CASSFLARAKNIQYF	TGTGCCAGCAGTTTTCTAGCGAGGGCCAAAAACATTCAGTACTTC
.	TRBV2	.	TRBJ2-5	CASSGWAAETQYF	TGTGCCAGCAGTGGATGGGCCGCGGAGACCCAGTACTTC
.	TRBV7-9	.	TRBJ1-1	CASSEGHAENTEAFF	TGTGCCAGCAGCGAGGGCCACGCGGAGAACACTGAAGCTTTCTTT
TRBD1	TRBV5-1	.	TRBJ2-1	CASSPVTGGQEQFF	TGCGCCAGCAGCCCAGTCACAGGGGGGCAGGAGCAGTTCTTC
.	TRBV6-5	once	TRBJ1-3	CASREAGNTIYF	TGTGCCAGCAGGGAGGCAGGAAACACCATATATTTT
TRBD1	TRBV11-3	.	TRBJ2-5	CASSPTLGQGDQETQYF	TGTGCCAGCAGCCCTACTCTCGGACAGGGAGACCAAGAGACCCAGTACTTC
.	TRBV5-1	.	TRBJ2-3	CASSLNPLISGGADTQYF	TGCGCCAGCAGCTTGAACCCGTTGATTAGCGGAGGGGCAGATACGCAGTATTTT
.	TRBV7-8	.	TRBJ1-1	CASSFIGGGNTEAFF	TGTGCCAGCAGCTTTATTGGGGGAGGGAACACTGAAGCTTTCTTT
.	TRBV7-8	.	TRBJ1-3	CASSLVVAGLYGNTIYF	TGTGCCAGCAGCTTAGTGGTGGCAGGGCTGTACGGAAACACCATATATTTT
.	TRBV2	once	TRBJ2-1	CASSEELRGRQFF	TGTGCCAGCAGTGAAGAGCTGCGGGGTCGTCAGTTCTTC
TRBD1	TRBV12-5	.	TRBJ2-1	CASGEGQAYNEQFF	TGTGCTAGTGGGGAGGGACAGGCCTACAATGAGCAGTTCTTC
.	TRBV9	.	TRBJ2-3	CASSVDSSTDTQYF	TGTGCCAGCAGCGTAGATAGTAGCACAGATACGCAGTATTTT
.	TRBV19	.	TRBJ1-1	CASSVYSGGDTEAFF	TGTGCCAGTAGTGTGTATTCGGGAGGGGATACTGAAGCTTTCTTT
.	TRBV5-5	.	TRBJ1-2	CASSLGTGSYGYTF	TGTGCCAGCAGCCTGGGAACAGGTAGCTATGGCTACACCTTC
.	TRBV9	.	TRBJ2-5	CASSPGLAKQETQYF	TGTGCCAGCAGCCCAGGGCTAGCGAAACAAGAGACCCAGTACTTC
.	TRBV13	.	TRBJ1-1	CASSLSPAEAFF	TGTGCCAGCAGCTTATCTCCGGCTGAAGCTTTCTTT
.	TRBV2	.	TRBJ2-7	CASSENSFTYEQYF	TGTGCCAGCAGTGAAAATAGCTTCACCTACGAGCAGTACTTC
TRBD1	TRBV30	.	TRBJ2-7	CAWNQGVGSYEQYF	TGTGCCTGGAATCAGGGGGTTGGTTCGTACGAGCAGTACTTC
TRBD2	TRBV12-5	.	TRBJ2-5	CASGLFLAGSQETQYF	TGTGCTAGTGGTTTGTTCCTAGCGGGCAGTCAAGAGACCCAGTACTTC
TRBD2	TRBV29-1	.	TRBJ2-3	CSVGGGATDTQYF	TGCAGCGTTGGCGGGGGTGCCACAGATACGCAGTATTTT
.	TRBV5-4	.	TRBJ2-3	CASSLERGGADTQYF	TGTGCCAGCAGCTTGGAACGGGGTGGGGCAGATACGCAGTATTTT
.	TRBV2	.	TRBJ1-5	CASSGRTTGLNQPQHF	TGTGCCAGCAGTGGCCGGACAACAGGGCTCAATCAGCCCCAGCATTTT